This T cell receptor beta chain was profiled in a study of identical twins listed by TCRdb under 2016. Study-level background: To test whether fetal clonotypes persist, this study deep-sequenced TCR alpha and beta repertoires from monozygotic twins, from unrelated adults of various ages, and from cord blood. To rule out contamination, the twin experiments were replicated at different times with different library preparation protocols.

The library was produced with 5' RACE. Sequenced on an Illumina HiSeq 2000. Template switching introduced a universal primer binding site; the final cDNA contained a unique molecular identifier, enabling accurate counting of TCR cDNA molecules. First-strand cDNA for TCR alpha and beta chains was synthesized from specific primers in the conserved constant-segment region. To control for contamination, every cDNA library carried two barcodes: a SMART-Mk sample barcode plus Illumina barcodes. TruSeq adapter sequences, together with Illumina sample barcodes, were added in two successive PCR steps. The TCR alpha and beta cDNA libraries were sequenced on the Illumina HiSeq platform using custom primers. In the source study's methods: MiGEC processed the raw reads to extract unique molecular identifiers, while MiXCR was used to determine the CDR3 positions. For each individual, recombination models were inferred using an EM algorithm with the repgenHMM and IGoR tools. Shared clonotypes were analyzed with the tcR package in R, and sharing was normalized by the product of cloneset sizes. To study raw recombination free of thymic and clonal selection effects, out-of-frame nonproductive sequences were analyzed. TCRdb reworked the public reads: Q25 trimming with fastp, MiXCR clone assembly, productive beta chains retained. For every CDR3 protein sequence, its rows merge into one entry that carries the most common genes and DNA. These V and J calls derive from TCRdb rather than the authors' analysis. This sample lists approximately 230,000 distinct CDR3 sequences; approximately 5.9% were detected once. Roughly 14% of the sample is in the top ten clones.

As for this clonotype: Its target antigen remains unknown. No much larger clone exists at a distance of one base, and base qualities are not known.

Trimming at the junction amounts to 5 bases on V and 3 bases on J, and the germline ends lie 17 bases apart. As encoded in the germline V gene, CDR1 is MDHEN while CDR2 is SYDVKM. From its cysteine to its phenylalanine, the CDR3 spans 16 amino acids. Of the read, only the CDR3 DNA is kept; its 48 bases are in frame from base 1. Broad study findings and their caveats: Abundant cord blood beta clonotypes carried fewer insertions; young adult naive repertoires showed a weaker similar trend, while memory repertoires showed none. Out-of-frame TCR alpha sharing in monozygotic twins was systematically underestimated by recombination models, whereas sharing between unrelated individuals was in agreement with the recombination models. A weaker excess of twin sharing was found in beta out-of-frame sequences because the signal-to-noise ratio was lowered by fewer shared sequences. Because the same donors could not be followed over many years, conclusions were based on cross-sectional statistical analysis. Zero-insertion analyses could be partly confounded by invariant T cells such as MAIT and iNKT, although diverse VJ usage argued against such confounding for most clonotypes. Compared with coincidental sharing between unrelated individuals, an excess of low generation-probability sequences was observed among out-of-frame TCR alpha sequences shared between twins.

Every donor was a healthy Caucasian. The twin cohort comprised three pairs of female monozygotic twins, all aged roughly 18 to 30 years. Positive isolation kits from Invitrogen were used to isolate CD4+ and CD8+ T cell populations. The sample was also linked to a second study, of T cells expressing NK-cell markers. As the second paper documents: Three sorted T-cell subsets (CD3+CD56+NKG2C+, CD3+CD56+NKG2C- and CD3+CD56-NKG2C+) from fewer than 10 donors had their TCR beta-chain repertoires profiled. Of the eight sequenced donors, seven were found to be HCMV-seropositive and one was found to be HCMV-seronegative. To restrict sorting to alphabetaTCR-expressing T cells, an anti-gammadeltaTCR antibody was added in several experiments. In roughly six donors, the dominant CD3+CD56+NKG2C+ clonotypes were among the top 10 CD8+ clonotypes and accounted for about 1.0-7.5% of CD8+ T cells. Those dominant clonotypes were again the most abundant among CD3+CD56-NKG2C+ cells in a few donors, at about 28.3-60.1%. It remained unclear whether the expanded NKG2C-expressing T cell clones were specific for HCMV antigens. All eight donors whose samples were sequenced were randomly selected healthy volunteers, three of them men and five women. To determine HCMV serostatus, a commercial ELISA kit was used to detect HCMV-specific IgG in serum. MIGEC was used to demultiplex reads and group reads by UMI, and MiTCR was used to assemble and quantify clonotypes. To remove erroneous sequences, TCR cDNA sequences were retained only when supported by two or more reads. The tcR package was used for downstream repertoire analysis, and clonotypes were matched between fractions using CDR3 nucleotide sequence together with V segment. VDJmatch was used to annotate antigen specificity against VDJdb, with one amino acid substitution in CDR3 permitted.

This clonotype was obtained from a young woman in good health. The chain was built from TRBV28 and TRBJ2-1; the D segment might be TRBD1 or TRBD2, since each matches 5 bases. Sequencing input: CD8+ T cells sorted from blood. Read as DNA, the sequence is TGTGCCAGCAGTCCACGGGACCTCCCGAACTACAATGAGCAGTTCTTC. Its protein is CASSPRDLPNYNEQFF.